Below are 31 T cell receptor beta chains sequenced from a single sample in a study of Graves' ophthalmopathy and Graves' hyperthyroidism. For repertoire sequencing, the TCR beta CDR3 regions were amplified from RNA transcripts. Scientists carried out first-round RT-PCR using HTBI primers and then a second-round multiplex PCR. TCRdb used MiXCR to reprocess the multiplex PCR reads, holding one entry per CDR3 protein. Of about 1.1 million distinct CDR3 sequences detected, less than 45% appear once; the ten largest clones hold roughly 10%. Sequenced material: peripheral blood or thyroid tissue (not recorded which). The receptors were gathered from an adult man with Graves' hyperthyroidism.

This clonotype has just a few counts. This rearrangement joins TRBV2 to TRBJ2-7; D gene ambiguous. CDR3 size: 14 residues. The V and J ends lost 5 bases and 0 bases respectively, with 11 bases between them. Per germline, CDR1 SNHLY and CDR2 FYNNEI. CDR3 sequence: CASSFGVTSYEQYF. CDR3 sequence (DNA): TGTGCCAGCAGTTTTGGGGTTACCTCCTACGAGCAGTACTTC.

This clonotype showed up many times. The rearrangement joins TRBV6-5 to TRBJ2-5, with D possibly matching TRBD2 (6 bases). Germline V CDR1 and CDR2: MNHEY, SVGAGI. The ends were cut back, 6 bases at V and 3 bases at J, with 14 bases in the middle. The CDR3 length is 14 residues. The CDR3: CASSDPRGKETQYF. CDR3 DNA sequence: TGTGCCAGCAGCGACCCCCGGGGGAAAGAGACCCAGTACTTC.

In this sample, this clonotype turned up many times. The J gene is TRBJ1-5, the V gene TRBV19; D is unresolved. Trimming pared 7 bases from V and 2 bases from J, leaving 12 bases between. CDR1 is LNHDA, CDR2 SQIVND, per germline (reference sequence). This CDR3 has 14 residues. The CDR3 region is CASIEGFGNQPQHF. In DNA, the CDR3 is TGTGCCAGTATAGAAGGTTTCGGCAATCAGCCCCAGCATTTT.

There are many counts of this clonotype. V usage is TRBV29-1 and J usage is TRBJ1-3, with unresolved D. Looked up from germline, CDR1 is SQVTM and CDR2 is ANQGSEA. V was pared by 5 bases and J by 4 bases, with 9 bases between. The length of the CDR3 is 12 residues. The CDR3 region is CSVWSAGNTIYF. Written as DNA, the CDR3 is TGCAGCGTTTGGTCAGCCGGAAACACCATATATTTT.

Points on this clonotype: A clone one base away is much larger, so this may be a read error. The chain employs TRBV10-2 and TRBJ2-7, with 12 bases fitting TRBD2. The V gene end was trimmed by 4 bases and the J gene end by 4 bases; junction bases not matched to a gene: 5. The CDR3 runs to 15 residues. Germline lookup yields CDR1 WSHSY and CDR2 SAAADI. As DNA, the CDR3 is TGCGCCAGCAGTGCCGGACTAGCGGGGTGGTACGAGCAGTACTTC. This sequence encodes CASSAGLAGWYEQYF.

This clonotype has a handful of counts. V gene TRBV9 combines with J gene TRBJ2-7, with D unclear. Germline assignment: CDR1 SGDLS and CDR2 YYNGEE. The germline V and J ends were trimmed by 5 bases and 6 bases, with 15 bases remaining between them. The CDR3 loop spans 13 amino acids. CDR3 region: CASSIWVLSEQYF. As DNA, the CDR3 is TGTGCCAGCAGTATTTGGGTTTTGAGCGAGCAGTACTTC. Complete variable domain (other parts from reference TRBV9 and TRBJ2-7): DSGVTQTPKHLITATGQRVTLRCSPRSGDLSVYWYQQSLDQGLQFLIQYYNGEERAKGNILERFSAQQFPDLHSELNLSSLELGDSALYFCASSIWVLSEQYFGPGTRLTVT.

The chain combines TRBV5-1 with TRBJ1-1; the D is unclear. The CDR3 covers 15 residues. Between the trimmed V and J ends, which lost 1 base and 7 bases, there was a span of 17 bases. From germline, CDR1 is SGHRS and CDR2 YFSETQ. For the CDR3, the DNA is TGCGCCAGCAGCTTGATCAGCGGGAGGTTCAATGAAGCTTTCTTT. Its translation is CASSLISGRFNEAFF.

This clonotype was found many times. V gene TRBV2 combines with J gene TRBJ2-5; the D is unclear. Per germline, CDR1 SNHLY and CDR2 FYNNEI. Trimming stripped 6 bases from V and 1 base from J, with 12 bases between. The CDR3 runs 14 residues. CDR3 residues: CASRDGVRQETQYF. The CDR3 region has the DNA TGTGCCAGCAGGGACGGTGTTCGCCAAGAGACCCAGTACTTC.

Comment on this clonotype: This may be a read error: a much more frequent sequence differs by one nucleotide. The chain joins TRBV7-8 to TRBJ1-3; D might be TRBD1 (6 bases). Germline V gene data show CDR1 as SGHVS and CDR2 as FQNEAQ. This CDR3 contains 15 residues. The CDR3 bases are TGTGCCAGCAGCTCTCACAGGGCAAAGAGAAACGCCATATATTTT. This sequence encodes CASSSHRAKRNAIYF.

This clonotype was detected many times. V and J are TRBV10-3 and TRBJ2-5; D might be TRBD2 (7 bases). V lost 11 bases to trimming and J lost 2 bases, with 21 bases between them. In germline, CDR1 is ENHRY, CDR2 SYGVKD. CDR3 length equals 15 residues. The CDR3 reads CAAKGGRASQETQYF. In DNA, the CDR3 is TGTGCCGCCAAGGGGGGGCGGGCCTCTCAAGAGACCCAGTACTTC.

Concerning this clonotype itself: This may come from a read error, since a much larger clone is one base off. The V and J genes are TRBV25-1 and TRBJ2-5, with 14 bases matching TRBD2. Germline loops: CDR1 MGHDK, CDR2 SYGVNS. The CDR3 is made up of 19 amino acids. J was trimmed by 0 bases and V by 6 bases; bases with no gene match: 12. In DNA form, the CDR3 reads TGTGCCAGCAGCCCCAACCCTAGGACTAGCGGGAGGTACCAAGAGACCCAGTACTTC. Amino acid sequence: CASSPNPRTSGRYQETQYF.

This clonotype was found many times. One junction end does not reproduce the germline sequence, and a read error may be involved. J is TRBJ1-1 and V is TRBV4-3; the match to TRBD1 covers 8 bases. The CDR3 extends over 13 amino acids. Germline CDR1 reads LGHNA; CDR2 reads YSLEER. The CDR3 loop reads CASSQDRGAEAFF. As DNA, the CDR3 is TGTGCCAGCAGCCAAGACAGGGGAGCTGAAGCTTTCTTT.

This chain uses TRBV6-1 with TRBJ1-4; 8 bases match TRBD1. There are 16 residues in the CDR3. Per the germline V gene, CDR1 is MNHNS and CDR2 is SASEGT. V lost 2 bases to trimming and J lost 11 bases; unmatched junction nucleotides: 13. CDR3 residues: CASSEPQPGQARKLFF. CDR3 in DNA: TGTGCCAGCAGTGAACCCCAACCGGGACAGGCACGGAAACTGTTTTTT.

This clonotype was seen at least ten times. The J gene is TRBJ1-2, the V gene TRBV19; D is possibly TRBD1 (6 bases). Germline V gene data show CDR1 as LNHDA and CDR2 as SQIVND (reference sequence). Trimming pared 5 bases from V and 4 bases from J, leaving 8 bases between. This CDR3 comprises 12 residues. The CDR3 here is CASSEQGYGYTF. The CDR3 nucleotides are TGTGCCAGTAGTGAACAGGGCTATGGCTACACCTTC.

This clonotype was seen repeatedly, ten times or more. Compared with germline, one end of the junction differs, possibly owing to a read error. CDR3 residues: CASSQAGYEQYF. The CDR3 DNA reads as TGTGCCAGCAGTCAGGCGGGGTACGAGCAGTACTTC. The chain joins TRBV4-1 to TRBJ2-7; tentative D call: TRBD2 (6 bases). The germline gives CDR1 MGHRA, CDR2 YSYEKL. The CDR3 runs to 12 residues.

As concerns this clonotype: A much larger clone differs from this one at a single base, so this may be a read error. This chain uses TRBV20-1 with TRBJ2-2, with TRBD1 identical over 12 bases. Germline V gives CDR1 DFQATT, CDR2 SNEGSKA (reference sequence). This CDR3 comprises 16 residues. J lost 5 bases, V lost 0 bases, and 4 bases had no gene match. This CDR3 is CSARDLGQGATGELFF. In DNA, the CDR3 is TGCAGTGCTAGAGATCTGGGACAGGGGGCGACCGGGGAGCTGTTTTTT.

This clonotype was detected ten times or more. The rearrangement links TRBV13 to TRBJ2-7, with D uncertain. The germline V gene has CDR1 PRHDT and CDR2 FYEKMQ (reference sequence). Trimming took 7 bases from V and 0 from J, leaving 10 bases between them. The CDR3 loop spans 13 amino acids. The CDR3 spells CASTLSSSYEQYF. The DNA of the CDR3 is TGTGCCAGCACTCTTTCTAGCTCCTACGAGCAGTACTTC.

This clonotype was seen at least ten times. The gene calls are TRBV7-9 and TRBJ2-7; D is perhaps TRBD2 (5 bases). V was cut by 7 bases and J by 4 bases, with 14 bases left in between. The CDR3 spans 13 residues. In germline, CDR1 is SEHNR, CDR2 FQNEAQ (reference sequence). CDR3 nucleotide sequence: TGTGCCAGCAAACAAAGTACGGGGTACGAGCAGTACTTC. Translated, it gives CASKQSTGYEQYF.

A word on this clonotype: The conserved final phenylalanine or tryptophan is absent from the CDR3, which likely points to a read error. The rearrangement joins TRBV7-2 to TRBJ2-7, with 7 positions matching TRBD1. The CDR3 spans 13 residues. CDR1 and CDR2 from the germline V gene are SGHTA and FQGNSA. With 5 bases clipped from V and 3 bases from J, the junction kept 4 bases outside the gene matches. The CDR3 coding sequence is TGTGCCAGCAGCCCGGGACAGCGCTACGAGCAGTACCTC. Translating it yields CASSPGQRYEQYL.

Concerning this clonotype: The conserved phenylalanine or tryptophan is not found at the CDR3 terminus, so this likely reflects a read error. No DNA is shown, since the ends of the CDR3 on it are uncertain; the CDR3 is the one TCRdb lists. V gene TRBV29-1 combines with J gene TRBJ1-1; no DNA check was done on the table's D call, TRBD1. Germline V CDR1 and CDR2: SQVTM, ANQGSEA. 9 amino acids form the CDR3, both terminal residues included. CDR3: CSVGDGANY.

In its sample, this clonotype was seen a few times. The chain employs TRBV6-1 and TRBJ1-6; no definite D call. Trimming shortened V by 2 bases and J by 8 bases, and 16 bases separated the two germline ends. Per the germline V gene, CDR1 is MNHNS and CDR2 is SASEGT. There are 16 residues in the CDR3. The CDR3 DNA reads as TGTGCCAGCAGTGAATACTGGGGAGCAATAGATTCACCCCTCCACTTT. Residues: CASSEYWGAIDSPLHF.

With regard to this clonotype: Lacking the conserved final phenylalanine or tryptophan, this CDR3 likely reflects a read error. It is unclear where the CDR3 begins or ends on the DNA, so no DNA is shown, and the CDR3 is as TCRdb lists it. This rearrangement joins TRBV7-2 to TRBJ2-5; TRBD2 reflects the table's D call only, with no check against the DNA. Per the germline V gene, CDR1 is SGHTA and CDR2 is FQGNSA. The CDR3 extends over 8 residues, inclusive of both ends. The CDR3 protein is CASSPKEG.

This clonotype came up many times. This chain joins TRBV2 and TRBJ2-7, with D possibly called TRBD1 or TRBD2 (5 bases each). Trimming pared 2 bases from V and 6 bases from J, leaving 17 bases between. Per germline, CDR1 SNHLY and CDR2 FYNNEI. This CDR3 spans 15 amino acids. The CDR3 loop reads CASSELLSGQGEQYF. The CDR3 bases are TGTGCCAGCAGTGAATTATTGTCGGGGCAGGGCGAGCAGTACTTC.

This clonotype was seen at least ten times. The rearrangement joins TRBV7-2 to TRBJ2-7; weak D call: TRBD1 (5 bases). From germline, CDR1 is SGHTA and CDR2 FQGNSA. This CDR3 is built from 12 residues. Trimming pared 5 bases from V and 4 bases from J, leaving 9 bases between. CDR3 in amino acids: CASSPNRYEQYF. The CDR3 DNA sequence: TGTGCCAGCAGCCCGAACAGGTACGAGCAGTACTTC.

The chain recombines TRBV20-1 with TRBJ2-1, with a weak D call TRBD1 (5 bases). The CDR3 loop spans 13 amino acids. Trimming stripped 5 bases from V and 3 bases from J, with 11 bases between. The germline V gene has CDR1 DFQATT and CDR2 SNEGSKA (reference sequence). The CDR3 sequence is CSAPSRVYNEQFF. The CDR3 DNA follows: TGCAGTGCTCCAAGCAGGGTCTACAATGAGCAGTTCTTC.

This clonotype has more than one count but fewer than ten. The genes are TRBV11-2 and TRBJ1-4; 8 nucleotides align to TRBD1. The junction had 4 bases not matched to a gene; V was cut back by 4 bases and J by 3 bases. Germline V gene lookup returns CDR1 SGHAT and CDR2 FQNNGV. There are 15 residues in the CDR3. The CDR3: CASSWTGMANEKLFF. CDR3 coding DNA: TGTGCCAGCAGCTGGACAGGGATGGCTAATGAAAAACTGTTTTTT.

The CDR3 nucleotides read TGTGCCAGCAGCTACGACAGGGCAACTAATGAAAAACTGTTTTTT. Protein sequence: CASSYDRATNEKLFF. This chain connects TRBV7-9 to TRBJ1-4, with TRBD1 matching over 7 bases. The trim removed 4 bases at V and 0 bases at J, leaving 2 bases unmatched. CDR1 and CDR2 (germline): SEHNR, FQNEAQ (reference sequence). The CDR3 covers 15 residues.

This clonotype occurred a few times. V and J are TRBV7-8 and TRBJ2-7; D perhaps matches TRBD1 (6 bases). Germline values: CDR1 SGHVS, CDR2 FQNEAQ. The CDR3 consists of 20 residues. Trimming cost V 0 bases and J 1 base, with 25 bases left between them. The CDR3 spells CASSLARFRAPGQTSYEQYF. Written as DNA, the CDR3 is TGTGCCAGCAGCTTAGCGCGGTTTAGGGCCCCCGGACAGACTTCCTACGAGCAGTACTTC.

This clonotype has more than one count but fewer than ten. This sequence joins TRBV10-3 and TRBJ1-5, with 8 positions matching TRBD1. Germline trimming cut 10 bases from V and 2 bases from J; bases unmatched to any gene: 10. The CDR3 extends over 15 amino acids. CDR1 is ENHRY, CDR2 SYGVKD, per germline. In DNA form, the CDR3 reads TGTGCCAGCAGCGATCAGGGGGCTGGCAATCAGCCCCAGCATTTT. Its translation: CASSDQGAGNQPQHF.

The chain has TRBV7-3 and TRBJ2-5; the match to TRBD1 covers 9 bases. Germline V lookup: CDR1 SGHTA, CDR2 FQGTGA. The J segment lost 5 bases and the V segment lost 3 bases, leaving 7 bases of the junction unmatched. The CDR3 loop spans 15 amino acids. The CDR3 nucleotides read TGTGCCAGCAGCTTGGGGACAGGGCGGAGCGAGACCCAGTACTTC. Protein product: CASSLGTGRSETQYF.

The chain joins TRBV7-8 to TRBJ2-7, with D tentatively TRBD1 or TRBD2 (5 bases each). Germline V CDR1 and CDR2: SGHVS, FQNEAQ. CDR3 length: 14 amino acids. Trimming took off 5 bases at V and 3 bases at J, with 14 bases between the two ends. CDR3 nucleotide sequence: TGTGCCAGCAGCAGTAGGGACGGATACTACGAGCAGTACTTC. Translating it yields CASSSRDGYYEQYF. Complete variable domain (other parts from reference TRBV7-8 and TRBJ2-7): GAGVSQSPRYKVAKRGQDVALRCDPISGHVSLFWYQQALGQGPEFLTYFQNEAQLDKSGLPSDRFFAERPEGSVSTLKIQRTQQEDSAVYLCASSSRDGYYEQYFGPGTRLTVT.